A single sample is the source of the 14 T cell receptor beta chains below, sequenced in a study of shared clonotypes between healthy human individuals. The repertoire was sequenced with immunoSEQ multiplex PCR; TCRdb's copy has only in-frame clones and lacks some. The sample records approximately 1.4 million clones, under 99% being singletons. Sequencing input: naive CD4+ T cells sorted from blood. Subset reported: CD45RA+ positively selected. The origin of the receptors is a man aged 30-40 years in good health.

V and J are TRBV5-1 and TRBJ1-4; no firm D call. The V end was cut by 3 bases, the J end by 7 bases, with 13 bases between. The CDR3 extends over 14 amino acids. Per the germline V gene, CDR1 is SGHRS and CDR2 is YFSETQ. CDR3 in amino acids: CASSSGTTGEKLFF. CDR3 in DNA: TGCGCCAGCAGCTCGGGAACAACGGGTGAAAAACTGTTTTTT.

J is TRBJ2-1 and V is TRBV5-4; the match to TRBD2 covers 10 bases. The V and J ends lost 2 bases and 4 bases, in that order; junction bases with no gene match: 6. This CDR3 spans 16 amino acids. Germline loops: CDR1 SGHNT, CDR2 YYREEE (reference sequence). CDR3 region: CASSFELAGEYNEQFF. Written as DNA, the CDR3 is TGTGCCAGCAGCTTTGAGCTAGCGGGAGAATACAATGAGCAGTTCTTC.

This rearrangement joins TRBV9 to TRBJ2-1, with 13 nucleotides matching TRBD2. V gave up 3 bases and J gave up 6 bases; unmatched junction bases: 6. The CDR3 has 16 residues. Germline assignment: CDR1 SGDLS and CDR2 YYNGEE. The CDR3: CASSARLAGGSNEQFF. CDR3 bases: TGTGCCAGCAGCGCCAGACTAGCGGGAGGCTCCAATGAGCAGTTCTTC.

CDR3 protein: CASSLTRANYGYTF. The CDR3 coding sequence is TGTGCCAGTAGTCTTACACGAGCTAACTATGGCTACACCTTC. The chain is built from TRBV19 and TRBJ1-2; D gene uncertain. The length of the CDR3 is 14 residues. Per germline, CDR1 LNHDA and CDR2 SQIVND (reference sequence). Trimming cost V 5 bases and J 0 bases, with 10 bases left between them. Combining the CDR3 with reference TRBV19 and TRBJ1-2 gives the whole variable domain DGGITQSPKYLFRKEGQNVTLSCEQNLNHDAMYWYRQDPGQGLRLIYYSQIVNDFQKGDIAEGYSVSREKKESFPLTVTSAQKNPTAFYLCASSLTRANYGYTFGSGTRLTVV.

The genes are TRBV9 and TRBJ2-2, with no clear D. V dropped 4 bases and J dropped 1 base, with 8 bases sitting between them. Germline CDR1 reads SGDLS; CDR2 reads YYNGEE. The CDR3 has 14 residues. CDR3 amino acids: CASSLVQNTGELFF. The CDR3 nucleotides read TGTGCCAGCAGCTTAGTACAGAACACCGGGGAGCTGTTTTTT.

This clone is a singleton in its sample. This chain connects TRBV5-5 to TRBJ2-7, with D uncertain. The V end lost 2 bases, the J end lost 0 bases, and 9 bases lay between the germline ends. The V gene's germline CDR1 is SGHKS and CDR2 YYEKEE (reference sequence). The CDR3 totals 14 residues. The CDR3 DNA follows: TGTGCCAGCAGCTTCACCTACTACTCCTACGAGCAGTACTTC. Translating it yields CASSFTYYSYEQYF.

The chain combines TRBV7-3 with TRBJ2-1, with 15 bases lining up with TRBD2. Germline-derived CDR1 and CDR2 are SGHTA and FQGTGA. The CDR3 consists of 14 residues. Trimming at V came to 5 bases and at J to 9 bases, leaving 2 bases not matched to a gene. CDR3 protein: CASSRTSGRVEQFF. CDR3 bases: TGTGCCAGCAGCCGGACTAGCGGGAGGGTTGAGCAGTTCTTC.

This rearrangement joins TRBV7-8 to TRBJ2-7, with 10 bases aligning to TRBD1. The CDR3 is 15 residues long. Germline V gene lookup returns CDR1 SGHVS and CDR2 FQNEAQ. J was trimmed by 0 bases and V by 5 bases; bases with no gene match: 4. The CDR3 loop reads CASSSRQGASYEQYF. As DNA, the CDR3 is TGTGCCAGCAGCAGTCGACAGGGGGCCTCCTACGAGCAGTACTTC. Full variable domain (outside the CDR3, taken from reference TRBV7-8 and TRBJ2-7): GAGVSQSPRYKVAKRGQDVALRCDPISGHVSLFWYQQALGQGPEFLTYFQNEAQLDKSGLPSDRFFAERPEGSVSTLKIQRTQQEDSAVYLCASSSRQGASYEQYFGPGTRLTVT.

The chain uses TRBV5-1 and TRBJ2-5; D unclear. The CDR3 runs to 14 residues. Trimming removed 1 base from V and 5 bases from J, with 12 bases in between. Germline lookup yields CDR1 SGHRS and CDR2 YFSETQ. CDR3 sequence: CASSLLGTPETQYF. The DNA of the CDR3 is TGCGCCAGCAGCTTGTTGGGTACACCGGAGACCCAGTACTTC.

V is TRBV15 and J is TRBJ2-4, with 12 positions matching TRBD2. The trim removed 4 bases at V and 3 bases at J, leaving 13 bases unmatched. This CDR3 spans 19 amino acids. Per germline, CDR1 LNHNV and CDR2 YYDKDF (reference sequence). The CDR3 DNA reads as TGTGCCACCAGCACCCCAGGGCTAGCGGGAGGGCCGGGCAAAAACATTCAGTACTTC. Protein product: CATSTPGLAGGPGKNIQYF.

The chain recombines TRBV7-9 with TRBJ2-4; no firm D call. The V and J ends lost 5 bases and 0 bases respectively, with 20 bases between them. This CDR3 is 18 amino acids long. Germline CDR1 and CDR2: SEHNR and FQNEAQ (reference sequence). DNA of the CDR3: TGTGCCAGCAGCCGAAGTCAAGGGCCCCAATCAGCCAAAAACATTCAGTACTTC. Encoded protein: CASSRSQGPQSAKNIQYF. Full variable domain (remainder filled in from reference TRBV7-9 and TRBJ2-4): DTGVSQNPRHKITKRGQNVTFRCDPISEHNRLYWYRQTLGQGPEFLTYFQNEAQLEKSRLLSDRFSAERPKGSFSTLEIQRTEQGDSAMYLCASSRSQGPQSAKNIQYFGAGTRLSVL.

This clone has only one observation. CDR3 sequence (DNA): TGTGCCTGGGGACCCGATGATACGCAGTATTTT. Protein: CAWGPDDTQYF. The V gene is TRBV30, the J gene TRBJ2-3, with D unresolved. Germline loops: CDR1 GTSNPN, CDR2 SVGIG (reference sequence). This CDR3 region has 11 residues. The V end lost 5 bases, the J end lost 6 bases, and 9 bases lay between the germline ends.

The chain couples TRBV10-2 to TRBJ2-7; TRBD1 is a possible D gene (5 bases). Germline V lookup: CDR1 WSHSY, CDR2 SAAADI. CDR3 length: 14 amino acids. The V and J ends lost 6 bases and 0 bases respectively, with 12 bases between them. CDR3: CASRNQGFSYEQYF. CDR3 nucleotide sequence: TGCGCCAGCAGAAATCAGGGCTTCTCCTACGAGCAGTACTTC.

This clone was observed a single time. The V call is TRBV7-2, the J call TRBJ2-1, with D perhaps TRBD2 (6 bases). Looked up from germline, CDR1 is SGHTA and CDR2 is FQGNSA. V shed 4 bases and J shed 7 bases, with 11 bases lying between them. The CDR3 is 13 residues long. The CDR3 DNA reads TGTGCCAGCAGCTGGCGGGGAAGGAATGAGCAGTTCTTC. Translating gives CASSWRGRNEQFF.